A selection of T cell receptor beta chains follows, all from one sample in a study of TIL therapy for anti-PD-1-resistant metastatic lung cancer. Assay used: immunoSEQ multiplex PCR; TCRdb lists only in-frame clones, some missing. Here the sample spans 16,000 or so clones, 74% being singletons. The material sequenced was blood, taken at baseline. These receptors were collected from a person aged 25-80 years with non-small cell lung cancer. Both conserved end residues are part of each CDR3. Each record gives: CDR3 length, D gene, clone size, J gene, V gene, CDR3 DNA, CDR3 protein. D genes are given only for firm matches. Some rows mark clone size as missing; the rest say once, few, many or name a class of expanded clone.

cdr3_length: 15; d_call: TRBD2; clone_size: .; j_call: TRBJ2-5; v_call: TRBV7-2; cdr3_nt: TGTGCCAGCGGCCTGGGACTAGCGGGGGGAGAGACCCAGTACTTC; cdr3_aa: CASGLGLAGGETQYF
cdr3_length: 13; d_call: .; clone_size: once; j_call: TRBJ2-3; v_call: TRBV15; cdr3_nt: TGTGCCACCAGCAGGGCTAGCACAGATACGCAGTATTTT; cdr3_aa: CATSRASTDTQYF
cdr3_length: 14; d_call: .; clone_size: .; j_call: TRBJ1-1; v_call: TRBV5-1; cdr3_nt: TGCGCCAGCAGCTTGGTAGAGGGCCTCACTGAAGCTTTCTTT; cdr3_aa: CASSLVEGLTEAFF
cdr3_length: 12; d_call: .; clone_size: .; j_call: TRBJ2-3; v_call: TRBV9; cdr3_nt: TGTGCCAGCAGCGTAGGCACAGATACGCAGTATTTT; cdr3_aa: CASSVGTDTQYF
cdr3_length: 13; d_call: .; clone_size: once; j_call: TRBJ2-7; v_call: TRBV4-2; cdr3_nt: TGTGCCAGCAGCCAAGATTTAGAGCGCGAGCAGTACTTC; cdr3_aa: CASSQDLEREQYF
cdr3_length: 14; d_call: .; clone_size: .; j_call: TRBJ1-1; v_call: TRBV5-1; cdr3_nt: TGCGCCAGCAGCTTGTTCGGGGATCTCACTGAAGCTTTCTTT; cdr3_aa: CASSLFGDLTEAFF
cdr3_length: 14; d_call: TRBD1; clone_size: .; j_call: TRBJ1-1; v_call: TRBV13; cdr3_nt: TGTGCCAGCAGCCACGGACAGGGTGGGTCTGAAGCTTTCTTT; cdr3_aa: CASSHGQGGSEAFF
cdr3_length: 17; d_call: TRBD1; clone_size: .; j_call: TRBJ1-3; v_call: TRBV19; cdr3_nt: TGTGCCAGTAGTATAGGCGGGGACAGGATCTCTGGAAACACCATATATTTT; cdr3_aa: CASSIGGDRISGNTIYF
cdr3_length: 14; d_call: TRBD1; clone_size: few; j_call: TRBJ2-1; v_call: TRBV14; cdr3_nt: TGTGCCAGCAGCACAGGGGCCTCCTACAATGAGCAGTTCTTC; cdr3_aa: CASSTGASYNEQFF
cdr3_length: 13; d_call: .; clone_size: .; j_call: TRBJ1-5; v_call: TRBV19; cdr3_nt: TGTGCCAGTAGTATGGACAGTTATCAGCCCCAGCATTTT; cdr3_aa: CASSMDSYQPQHF
cdr3_length: 15; d_call: TRBD1; clone_size: .; j_call: TRBJ1-1; v_call: TRBV6-1; cdr3_nt: TGTGCCAGCAGTGAATTAGCAGGGGGGGTCACTGAAGCTTTCTTT; cdr3_aa: CASSELAGGVTEAFF
cdr3_length: 17; d_call: .; clone_size: few; j_call: TRBJ2-3; v_call: TRBV7-2; cdr3_nt: TGTGCCAGCAGCTCCAAGCCCCCGACTGATTCCACAGATACGCAGTATTTT; cdr3_aa: CASSSKPPTDSTDTQYF
cdr3_length: 15; d_call: TRBD1; clone_size: .; j_call: TRBJ1-1; v_call: TRBV5-5; cdr3_nt: TGTGCCAGCAGTCCAGAGGGACAGTACGGAGCGAGAACTTTCTTT; cdr3_aa: CASSPEGQYGARTFF
cdr3_length: 15; d_call: .; clone_size: .; j_call: TRBJ1-2; v_call: TRBV4-1; cdr3_nt: TGCGCCAGCAGCCAAGATACCGCCTCATACTATGGCTACACCTTC; cdr3_aa: CASSQDTASYYGYTF
cdr3_length: 15; d_call: .; clone_size: .; j_call: TRBJ2-7; v_call: TRBV7-8; cdr3_nt: TGTGCCAGCAGCTTAGCGAAGGGCAGCTCCTACGAGCAGTACTTC; cdr3_aa: CASSLAKGSSYEQYF
cdr3_length: 12; d_call: .; clone_size: .; j_call: TRBJ2-7; v_call: TRBV2; cdr3_nt: TGTGCCAGCAGTATACAGGGCGGCGAGCAGTACTTC; cdr3_aa: CASSIQGGEQYF
cdr3_length: 16; d_call: TRBD1; clone_size: .; j_call: TRBJ2-3; v_call: TRBV4-3; cdr3_nt: TGCGCCAGCAGCCAAGAACAGGGGGCGCCCCCGGATACGCAGTATTTT; cdr3_aa: CASSQEQGAPPDTQYF
cdr3_length: 13; d_call: .; clone_size: few; j_call: TRBJ2-5; v_call: TRBV7-9; cdr3_nt: TGTGCCAGCCACGGGGACTTTCAAGAGACCCAGTACTTC; cdr3_aa: CASHGDFQETQYF
cdr3_length: 15; d_call: TRBD1; clone_size: .; j_call: TRBJ1-4; v_call: TRBV6-4; cdr3_nt: TGTGCCAGCAGTGACGGACAGGGGGCGAATGAAAAACTGTTTTTT; cdr3_aa: CASSDGQGANEKLFF
cdr3_length: 12; d_call: .; clone_size: few; j_call: TRBJ1-6; v_call: TRBV23-1; cdr3_nt: TGCGCCAGCAGTCACCTAAATTCACCCCTCCACTTT; cdr3_aa: CASSHLNSPLHF
cdr3_length: 18; d_call: .; clone_size: .; j_call: TRBJ2-3; v_call: TRBV5-4; cdr3_nt: TGTGCCAGCAGCTTGGGCCCTAGCCGGGGGTCTAGCACAGATACGCAGTATTTT; cdr3_aa: CASSLGPSRGSSTDTQYF
cdr3_length: 15; d_call: TRBD1; clone_size: once; j_call: TRBJ1-2; v_call: TRBV5-3; cdr3_nt: TGTGCCAGAAGTCTGACAGGGATGACTAACTATGGCTACACCTTC; cdr3_aa: CARSLTGMTNYGYTF
cdr3_length: 15; d_call: TRBD1; clone_size: .; j_call: TRBJ1-4; v_call: TRBV27; cdr3_nt: TGTGCCAGCAGACAACAGGGGGCGCAGGATGAAAAACTGTTTTTT; cdr3_aa: CASRQQGAQDEKLFF
cdr3_length: 13; d_call: .; clone_size: .; j_call: TRBJ1-2; v_call: TRBV29-1; cdr3_nt: TGCAGCGTTGAAGATCCAGGGGACTATGGCTACACCTTC; cdr3_aa: CSVEDPGDYGYTF
cdr3_length: 13; d_call: .; clone_size: .; j_call: TRBJ1-5; v_call: TRBV4-3; cdr3_nt: TGCGCCAGCAGCCAAGATAGTCATCAGCCCCAGCATTTT; cdr3_aa: CASSQDSHQPQHF
cdr3_length: 15; d_call: .; clone_size: once; j_call: TRBJ2-1; v_call: TRBV19; cdr3_nt: TGTGCCAGTAGGGGTGACGCCCGCTCCTACAATGAGCAGTTCTTC; cdr3_aa: CASRGDARSYNEQFF
cdr3_length: 18; d_call: TRBD2; clone_size: .; j_call: TRBJ2-3; v_call: TRBV9; cdr3_nt: TGTGCCAGCAGCGAAACTAGCGGGGGCCTCAGTAGCACAGATACGCAGTATTTT; cdr3_aa: CASSETSGGLSSTDTQYF
cdr3_length: 15; d_call: TRBD1; clone_size: .; j_call: TRBJ1-4; v_call: TRBV11-3; cdr3_nt: TGTGCCAGCAGCTCCGGAAGACAGGGTGGAGAAAAACTGTTTTTT; cdr3_aa: CASSSGRQGGEKLFF
cdr3_length: 15; d_call: .; clone_size: .; j_call: TRBJ2-3; v_call: TRBV27; cdr3_nt: TGTGCCAGCAGTTTTCGAACAGGGCCCCGCAGGGCGCAGTATTTT; cdr3_aa: CASSFRTGPRRAQYF
cdr3_length: 12; d_call: .; clone_size: .; j_call: TRBJ1-2; v_call: TRBV6-5; cdr3_nt: TGTGCCAGCAGTCAACAGGGTAGGGGCTACACCTTC; cdr3_aa: CASSQQGRGYTF
cdr3_length: 13; d_call: TRBD1; clone_size: .; j_call: TRBJ2-7; v_call: TRBV6-5; cdr3_nt: TGTGCCAGCAGCCGGGACAGGGACCACGAGCAGTACTTC; cdr3_aa: CASSRDRDHEQYF
cdr3_length: 14; d_call: TRBD1; clone_size: .; j_call: TRBJ1-2; v_call: TRBV19; cdr3_nt: TGTGCCAGTAGGAATCCGGGACAGAGGGATGGCTACACCTTC; cdr3_aa: CASRNPGQRDGYTF
cdr3_length: 16; d_call: .; clone_size: .; j_call: TRBJ1-1; v_call: TRBV4-1; cdr3_nt: TGCGCCAGCAGCCAAGAGACAGACAGCCCGAACACTGAAGCTTTCTTT; cdr3_aa: CASSQETDSPNTEAFF
cdr3_length: 13; d_call: .; clone_size: few; j_call: TRBJ2-1; v_call: TRBV25-1; cdr3_nt: TGTGCCAGCAGTGCCAGGGGGGTGGATGAGCAGTTCTTC; cdr3_aa: CASSARGVDEQFF
cdr3_length: 13; d_call: .; clone_size: .; j_call: TRBJ1-2; v_call: TRBV10-2; cdr3_nt: TGCGCCAGCAGGATGGGCGCGAGCAATGGCTACACCTTC; cdr3_aa: CASRMGASNGYTF
cdr3_length: 14; d_call: .; clone_size: .; j_call: TRBJ1-2; v_call: TRBV11-2; cdr3_nt: TGTGCCAGCAGCCCGGTATCCGGGGATTATGGCTACACCTTC; cdr3_aa: CASSPVSGDYGYTF
cdr3_length: 16; d_call: TRBD2; clone_size: .; j_call: TRBJ2-3; v_call: TRBV2; cdr3_nt: TGTGCCAGCAGTGAGGAAACTAGCGGGGGAGGGGATACGCAGTATTTT; cdr3_aa: CASSEETSGGGDTQYF
cdr3_length: 14; d_call: .; clone_size: .; j_call: TRBJ1-5; v_call: TRBV27; cdr3_nt: TGTGCCAGCAGTTTATCGGGGGGCAATCAGCCCCAGCATTTT; cdr3_aa: CASSLSGGNQPQHF
cdr3_length: 16; d_call: TRBD1; clone_size: once; j_call: TRBJ1-5; v_call: TRBV6-6; cdr3_nt: TGTGCCAGCAGTTCCCCGACAGGGTCCCCCAATCAGCCCCAGCATTTT; cdr3_aa: CASSSPTGSPNQPQHF
cdr3_length: 15; d_call: .; clone_size: .; j_call: TRBJ1-2; v_call: TRBV7-8; cdr3_nt: TGTGCCAGTAGCTTATTAGGAGGGGTTAGGTATGGCTACACCTTC; cdr3_aa: CASSLLGGVRYGYTF
cdr3_length: 15; d_call: TRBD1; clone_size: .; j_call: TRBJ2-3; v_call: TRBV18; cdr3_nt: TGTGCCAGCTCACCTGGACAGGGGGCGATGGATACGCAGTATTTT; cdr3_aa: CASSPGQGAMDTQYF
cdr3_length: 15; d_call: .; clone_size: .; j_call: TRBJ2-7; v_call: TRBV9; cdr3_nt: TGTGCCAGCAGCATACGACTAGTGGGTTTGGTCGAGCAGTACTTC; cdr3_aa: CASSIRLVGLVEQYF
cdr3_length: 13; d_call: .; clone_size: .; j_call: TRBJ1-2; v_call: TRBV2; cdr3_nt: TGTGCCAGCAGTGAAGCTCTGGGCTATGGCTACACCTTC; cdr3_aa: CASSEALGYGYTF
cdr3_length: 15; d_call: .; clone_size: .; j_call: TRBJ1-6; v_call: TRBV5-4; cdr3_nt: TGTGCCAGCAGCTTGGCCACGAACAGGGACTCACCCCTCCACTTT; cdr3_aa: CASSLATNRDSPLHF
cdr3_length: 15; d_call: TRBD1; clone_size: .; j_call: TRBJ2-1; v_call: TRBV7-6; cdr3_nt: TGTGCCAGCAGCCGAACGGGACAGGGCCTCAATGAGCAGTTCTTC; cdr3_aa: CASSRTGQGLNEQFF
cdr3_length: 13; d_call: .; clone_size: .; j_call: TRBJ2-1; v_call: TRBV11-3; cdr3_nt: TGTGCCAGCAGCTTAGACCCGCCGGGCGAGCAGTTCTTC; cdr3_aa: CASSLDPPGEQFF
cdr3_length: 15; d_call: .; clone_size: few; j_call: TRBJ1-5; v_call: TRBV2; cdr3_nt: TGTGCCAGCAGAGCCACAGGGTACAGCAATCAGCCCCAGCATTTT; cdr3_aa: CASRATGYSNQPQHF
cdr3_length: 13; d_call: .; clone_size: .; j_call: TRBJ1-2; v_call: TRBV6-6; cdr3_nt: TGTGCCAGCACCCCGACTGTAGACTATGGCTACACCTTC; cdr3_aa: CASTPTVDYGYTF
cdr3_length: 18; d_call: .; clone_size: few; j_call: TRBJ1-1; v_call: TRBV11-2; cdr3_nt: TGTGCCAGCAGCTCCAGGTTCTCTTTCGACCTACCGAACACTGAAGCTTTCTTT; cdr3_aa: CASSSRFSFDLPNTEAFF
cdr3_length: 17; d_call: TRBD1; clone_size: .; j_call: TRBJ2-4; v_call: TRBV13; cdr3_nt: TGTGCCAGCAGCCGCGGGCTAGTAGACAGGGGTTACGGCATTCAGTACTTC; cdr3_aa: CASSRGLVDRGYGIQYF
cdr3_length: 13; d_call: TRBD2; clone_size: .; j_call: TRBJ2-2; v_call: TRBV27; cdr3_nt: TGTGCCAGCGGCGGGGCCGGGGAGGGAAAGCTGTTTTTT; cdr3_aa: CASGGAGEGKLFF
cdr3_length: 16; d_call: TRBD1; clone_size: .; j_call: TRBJ2-1; v_call: TRBV19; cdr3_nt: TGTGCCAGCCGCGGATCGGGACAGGTCTCTCGGAATGAGCAGTTCTTC; cdr3_aa: CASRGSGQVSRNEQFF
cdr3_length: 12; d_call: .; clone_size: .; j_call: TRBJ2-3; v_call: TRBV5-1; cdr3_nt: TGCGCCAGCAGCGCTAGCGTGGATACGCAGTATTTT; cdr3_aa: CASSASVDTQYF
cdr3_length: 17; d_call: TRBD1; clone_size: .; j_call: TRBJ2-5; v_call: TRBV9; cdr3_nt: TGTGCCAGCAGCGTAGGTGTGGGGACAGGAGGTCAAGAGACCCAGTACTTC; cdr3_aa: CASSVGVGTGGQETQYF
cdr3_length: 13; d_call: .; clone_size: .; j_call: TRBJ1-2; v_call: TRBV5-1; cdr3_nt: TGCGCCAGCAGCCCCAGAACAGTGCATGGCTACACCTTC; cdr3_aa: CASSPRTVHGYTF
cdr3_length: 16; d_call: .; clone_size: .; j_call: TRBJ2-5; v_call: TRBV30; cdr3_nt: TGTGCCTGGAGTGCGGGACTGACAATTACACAAGAGACCCAGTACTTC; cdr3_aa: CAWSAGLTITQETQYF
cdr3_length: 17; d_call: TRBD2; clone_size: large; j_call: TRBJ2-1; v_call: TRBV7-9; cdr3_nt: TGTGCCAGCAGCTTCCCGGGACTAGCGGGGGGGCCTAATGAGCAGTTCTTC; cdr3_aa: CASSFPGLAGGPNEQFF
cdr3_length: 13; d_call: .; clone_size: .; j_call: TRBJ1-2; v_call: TRBV15; cdr3_nt: TGTGCCACCAGCAGAGATGACGTTGCGGGCTACACCTTC; cdr3_aa: CATSRDDVAGYTF
cdr3_length: 12; d_call: TRBD2; clone_size: once; j_call: TRBJ2-7; v_call: TRBV9; cdr3_nt: TGTGCCAGCAGCGTAGGCGGGGGCGAGCAGTACTTC; cdr3_aa: CASSVGGGEQYF
cdr3_length: 13; d_call: .; clone_size: .; j_call: TRBJ1-6; v_call: TRBV10-1; cdr3_nt: TGCGCCACCTCGGACAGCGTATCCTCACCCCTCCACTTT; cdr3_aa: CATSDSVSSPLHF